This TCR beta chain was sequenced in a study of identical twins. Notes on the study in general: Twin pairs' shared out-of-frame alpha sequences were enriched in low generation probability.

This clonotype has at least ten counts. Its antigen is as yet unknown. The CDR3 has 13 residues. V shed 1 base and J 8 bases; nucleotides not matched to a gene: 4. The germline V gene encodes CDR1 SEHNR and CDR2 FQNEAQ (reference sequence). TCRdb fed the 5' RACE reads into MiXCR, producing one record per CDR3 protein. The sample holds hundreds of thousands of distinct CDR3 sequences, roughly 12% seen once. These sequences were also reported in another study, on yellow fever vaccine responses in identical twins.

This receptor was obtained from a woman aged 18-29 years in good health. The J gene is TRBJ1-2, the V gene TRBV7-9; 7 nucleotides agree with TRBD1. Sequenced material: PBMCs. CDR3: CASSLGLGGGYTF. The CDR3 DNA follows: TGTGCCAGCAGCTTAGGGCTAGGGGGCGGCTACACCTTC.